The clone carrying this T cell receptor beta chain was counted between two and nine times. The sample comes from a study of blood T cell repertoires in COVID-19. On the study more broadly: Samples of COVID-19 (acute and convalescent) were obtained from the United States, Italy and Spain. From T cells, B-cell-depleted T cells, or PBMCs came the material, which was cDNA or gDNA.

Per the study methods: Amplification of reference gene primers provided the estimated nucleated cell counts. TCRdb keeps only in-frame clones here, not all; method: immunoSEQ multiplex PCR. For V, J and clone size, that table is used; D and trimming come from the DNA. The top ten clones hold about 3.1% of a sample with 200,000 to 300,000 clones, around 85% of them seen once. The source material was peripheral blood. The TCR was taken from a young woman who had recovered from COVID-19.

CDR3 sequence (DNA): TGTGCCACCAGCAGTGACAGACGAGCTACGGGCTACGAGCAGTACTTC. Amino acids: CATSSDRRATGYEQYF. The V and J genes are TRBV15 and TRBJ2-7, with D possibly being TRBD1 (5 bases). The CDR3 consists of 16 residues. CDR1 LNHNV and CDR2 YYDKDF come from the germline V gene (reference sequence). V shed 3 bases and J shed 3 bases, with 18 bases lying between them.